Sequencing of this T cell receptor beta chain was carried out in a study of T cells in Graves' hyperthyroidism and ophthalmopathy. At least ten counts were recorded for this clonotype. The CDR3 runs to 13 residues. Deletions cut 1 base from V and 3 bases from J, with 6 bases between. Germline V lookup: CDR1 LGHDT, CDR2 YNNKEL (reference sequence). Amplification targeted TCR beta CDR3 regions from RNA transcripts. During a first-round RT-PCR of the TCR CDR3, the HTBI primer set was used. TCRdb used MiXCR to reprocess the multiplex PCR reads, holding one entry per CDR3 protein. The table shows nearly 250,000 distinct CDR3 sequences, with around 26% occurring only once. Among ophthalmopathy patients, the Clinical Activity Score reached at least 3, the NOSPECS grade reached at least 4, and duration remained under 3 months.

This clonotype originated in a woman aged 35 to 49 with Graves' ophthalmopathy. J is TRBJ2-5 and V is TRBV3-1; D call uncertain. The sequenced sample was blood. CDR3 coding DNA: TGTGCCAGCAGCCAAGCCCAAAAAGAGACCCAGTACTTC. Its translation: CASSQAQKETQYF.